Here is one T cell receptor beta chain with its context. Measured with immunoSEQ multiplex PCR; TCRdb has only the in-frame clones, and not every one. Altogether approximately 70,000 clones are present, 80% to 90% being singletons, with the ten largest covering around 3%. This sample is part of a study of a mutant IDH1 vaccine in newly diagnosed glioma. Time point specified: baseline, week 1 (first vaccination visit). Noted treatment: pre-vaccination baseline after standard-of-care therapy. The material sequenced was PBMCs, taken from a glioma patient treated with radiotherapy, temozolomide or both. The clonotype was recovered from a man in his thirties or forties with glioma.

The CDR3 protein is CASRLAGGPGELFF. In nucleotides, the CDR3 is TGTGCCAGCAGACTAGCGGGGGGGCCCGGGGAGCTGTTTTTT. The chain couples TRBV5-4 to TRBJ2-2; 13 bases line up with TRBD2. Germline V CDR1 and CDR2: SGHNT, YYREEE (reference sequence). The CDR3 covers 14 residues. V trimming: 5 bases; J trimming: 6 bases; junction bases outside the gene matches: 1.